These T cell receptor beta chains were read from a single sample in a study of T cell responses to AZD1222 COVID-19 vaccine. Produced via immunoSEQ multiplex PCR; TCRdb's table is partial and in-frame only. This sample has some 200,000 clones, with approximately 90% found just once. Sequences were derived from peripheral blood, sampled 28 days after the second AZD1222 dose. The receptors stem from an adult who received the AZD1222 COVID-19 vaccine. Both conserved end residues are part of each CDR3. D genes are given only for firm matches. The listing skips clone size in some rows; elsewhere it reads once, few, many or a size class.

>TRBV11-2|-|-|TRBJ2-7
TGTGCCAGCAGCCAAGTTCCGGAAGAGCAGTACTTC
CASSQVPEEQYF
>TRBV10-3|TRBD1|-|TRBJ1-3
TGTGCCATCAGTGAGTCGGGTGGACAGGGCGAAAACACCATATATTTT
CAISESGGQGENTIYF
>TRBV7-9|-|-|TRBJ1-2
TGTGCCAGCAGCCCGGCCTGGGGTGTAGGGGGCTACACCTTC
CASSPAWGVGGYTF
>TRBV25-1|-|-|TRBJ1-1
TGTGCCAGCAGTGGTCGGCAGGGACTTCTAGGAGGCGAAGCTTTCTTT
CASSGRQGLLGGEAFF
>TRBV6-6|TRBD1|-|TRBJ1-4
TGTGCCAGCAACAGGGGCAATGAAAAACTGTTTTTT
CASNRGNEKLFF
>TRBV30|-|-|TRBJ2-3
TGTGCCTGGAGCGCCGGACTTGATACGCAGTATTTT
CAWSAGLDTQYF
>TRBV7-8|TRBD1|-|TRBJ1-2
TGTGCCAGCAGCGCCCTTGGACAGGGAAACTATGGCTACACCTTC
CASSALGQGNYGYTF
>TRBV29-1|TRBD1|-|TRBJ2-7
TGCAGCGTTGTACAGGGGGCCCTTGACGAGCAGTACTTC
CSVVQGALDEQYF
>TRBV4-2|TRBD1|-|TRBJ2-5
TGTGCCAGCAGCCAAGATAGGACAGGGGGGACCCAGTACTTC
CASSQDRTGGTQYF
>TRBV3-1/TRBV3-2|-|-|TRBJ2-7
TGTGCCAGCAGCCAAAACATCGGACAGTTCTACGAGCAGTACTTC
CASSQNIGQFYEQYF
>TRBV27|-|-|TRBJ2-1
TGTGCCAGCAGTGTACTACACAGGGATGAGCAGTTCTTC
CASSVLHRDEQFF
>TRBV11-3|TRBD1|-|TRBJ2-7
TGTGCCAGCAGCTTAAACCCGGGACAGGGGGAAGAGCAGTACTTC
CASSLNPGQGEEQYF
>TRBV2|-|-|TRBJ1-2
TGTGCCAGAAGGACAAGTTGGGCCAACTATGGCTACACCTTC
CARRTSWANYGYTF
>TRBV19|-|-|TRBJ2-7
TGTGCCAGTAGTATCCCCGGCGGGGCTCCCTACGAGCAGTACTTC
CASSIPGGAPYEQYF
>TRBV5-1|TRBD1|-|TRBJ1-1
TGCGCCAGCAGCTTGGCGACAGGGCGCACGGGGAACACTGAAGCTTTCTTT
CASSLATGRTGNTEAFF
>TRBV2|-|-|TRBJ1-5
TGTGCCAGCAGAAAAAGCGGGAGCCCTAGCAATCAGCCCCAGCATTTT
CASRKSGSPSNQPQHF
>TRBV3-1/TRBV3-2|-|-|TRBJ1-4
TGTGCCAGCAGTCGGCAGGGCCGGGATGAAAAACTGTTTTTT
CASSRQGRDEKLFF
>TRBV4-3|-|-|TRBJ1-2
TGCGCCAGCAGCCCGGTGGGGGTTTATGGCTACACCTTC
CASSPVGVYGYTF
>TRBV7-3|TRBD2|-|TRBJ2-1
TGTGCCAGCAGCCCCAGGAGCGGGAGTGGCTACAATGAGCAGTTCTTC
CASSPRSGSGYNEQFF
>TRBV29-1|-|once|TRBJ1-1
TGCAGCATCCTGATTGGGTTGACTGAAGCTTTCTTT
CSILIGLTEAFF
>TRBV5-1|-|-|TRBJ2-7
TGCGCCAGCAGCTTGGGGTGGGCGTTGAACTCCTACGAGCAGTACTTC
CASSLGWALNSYEQYF
>TRBV2|-|-|TRBJ1-6
TGTGCCAGCACGGGACCGCGGAATTCACCCCTCCACTTT
CASTGPRNSPLHF
>TRBV5-8|-|-|TRBJ2-1
TGTGCCAGCAGCTTGTTTCGGGAGCAGTTCTTC
CASSLFREQFF
>TRBV5-1|-|-|TRBJ1-1
TGCGCCAGCAGCCCCACAGGACCTCTAAACACTGAAGCTTTCTTT
CASSPTGPLNTEAFF
>TRBV6-5|-|many|TRBJ2-1
TGTGCCAGCAGCCATGGGACAGAGCAGTTCTTC
CASSHGTEQFF
>TRBV11-1|-|few|TRBJ2-2
TGTGCCAGCAGCTGGGACGTAGCGGCCGGGGAGCTGTTTTTT
CASSWDVAAGELFF
>TRBV19|TRBD1|-|TRBJ2-1
TGTGCCGTACCGGGACAGGGTCACAATGAGCAGTTCTTC
CAVPGQGHNEQFF